These 18 T cell receptor beta chains were all obtained from the same sample, sequenced in a study of tumor-infiltrating lymphocytes in primary liver carcinoma. Synthesis of TCR beta cDNA was carried out from approximately 0.55 ug total RNA with a constant-region primer. Each TCR beta library was derived from three nested multiplex PCR rounds that employed slightly modified ARM-PCR. Both of the initial two PCR rounds ran for around 10 cycles and employed TRBV1-TRBV30 forward primers alongside a C-beta reverse primer. MiXCR, run by TCRdb on the multiplex PCR reads, gives a single entry per CDR3 protein. The sample includes around 330,000 distinct CDR3 sequences, approximately 65% seen only once; the top ten take roughly 8.9%. Unsorted whole blood supplied the blood RNA, and germline DNA was isolated too. Sequencing used peripheral blood. Every receptor here comes from a man aged 35 to 55 with primary liver carcinoma and hepatitis B virus infection.

About this clonotype itself: Being one base from a much bigger clone, this may be a read error. The chain employs TRBV6-2 or TRBV6-3 and TRBJ2-3; a weak D match, TRBD2 (6 bases). CDR3 length: 18 residues. The germline V gene has CDR1 MNHEY and CDR2 SVGEGT. V was trimmed by 10 bases and J by 2 bases, leaving 28 bases between them. The DNA for the CDR3 is TGTGCCAACACCCGAGGAGGGAGCCTGCGCGAAAACACAGATACGCAGTATTTT. Its protein product is CANTRGGSLRENTDTQYF.

To note about this clonotype: The junction departs from germline at one end; a sequencing error may be responsible. V is TRBV12-3 or TRBV12-4 and J is TRBJ2-1; D ambiguous. CDR3 length: 11 amino acids. CDR3: CVSSLLDEQFF. CDR3 DNA: TGTGTCAGCAGTTTGTTAGATGAGCAGTTCTTC.

This clonotype has at least ten counts. J is TRBJ1-5 and V is TRBV12-3 or TRBV12-4; a possible D gene is TRBD1 (5 bases). V lost 3 bases and J lost 2, with 17 bases in between. There are 17 residues in the CDR3. Written as DNA, the CDR3 is TGTGCCAGCAGTTTCATGATCGGGGGAGGAGGCAATCAGCCCCAGCATTTT. This codes for CASSFMIGGGGNQPQHF.

This clonotype appeared many times. V and J are TRBV6-5 and TRBJ2-3; no clear D. Looked up from germline, CDR1 is MNHEY and CDR2 is SVGAGI. Trimming shortened V by 0 bases and J by 0 bases, and 7 bases separated the two germline ends. The CDR3 contains 15 residues. CDR3 DNA: TGTGCCAGCAGTTACTCACCCTTTAGCACAGATACGCAGTATTTT. This translates into CASSYSPFSTDTQYF.

The CDR3 DNA is TGTGCCAGCAGTGAACGTGGACATGAGATAAACATTCAGTACTTC. Translation gives CASSERGHEINIQYF. This chain links TRBV6-1 with TRBJ2-4; the D gene is possibly TRBD1 (5 bases). V was shortened by 2 bases and J by 6 bases, with 14 bases between the two germline ends. CDR3 size: 15 residues. CDR1 and CDR2 (germline): MNHNS, SASEGT.

A note on this clonotype: One end of the junction is discordant with germline, which a read error may explain. The rearrangement joins TRBV29-1 to TRBJ2-7; D gene unclear. CDR3 length: 12 residues. Per germline, CDR1 SQVTM and CDR2 ANQGSEA. The CDR3 DNA is TGCGGCGTTGGCTCGCGTTCCTACGAGCAGTACTTC. It translates to CGVGSRSYEQYF.

This clonotype was picked up many times. The chain joins TRBV29-1 to TRBJ2-5; D uncertain. Germline CDR1 SQVTM, CDR2 ANQGSEA. Trimming shortened V by 6 bases and J by 4 bases, and 9 bases separated the two germline ends. The CDR3 runs to 11 residues. CDR3 sequence (DNA): TGCAGCGTCCGATTAGGAGAGACCCAGTACTTC. Protein product: CSVRLGETQYF.

This chain links TRBV6-1 with TRBJ1-1, with 12 bases that match TRBD1. The junction had 10 bases not matched to a gene; V was cut back by 6 bases and J by 8 bases. The CDR3 is made up of 15 amino acids. Per the germline V gene, CDR1 is MNHNS and CDR2 is SASEGT. The CDR3: CASRSRGTGGEEAFF. CDR3 in DNA: TGTGCCAGCAGAAGCCGCGGGACAGGGGGCGAGGAAGCTTTCTTT.

As to this clonotype: The junction and the germline gene differ at one end; a read error may be behind it. The rearrangement uses TRBV4-2 and TRBJ2-3, with 7 bases aligning to TRBD2. Germline lookup yields CDR1 LGHNA and CDR2 YNFKEQ. This CDR3 has 15 amino acids. CDR3 loop: CASSREGPSTDTLYF. The CDR3 DNA reads as TGTGCCAGCAGCCGGGAGGGCCCTAGCACAGATACGCTGTATTTT.

The chain joins TRBV28 to TRBJ2-1; TRBD2 matches at 8 bases. Trimming took 4 bases from V and 5 from J; bases not matched to a gene: 10. The CDR3 runs 16 residues. Per the germline V gene, CDR1 is MDHEN and CDR2 is SYDVKM. CDR3 nucleotide sequence: TGTGCCAGCAGTTCCCGAGTTAGCGGGACCGACAATGAGCAGTTCTTC. It codes for CASSSRVSGTDNEQFF.

Details on this clonotype: A much larger clone lies a single base off, so this may be a read error. The chain recombines TRBV5-4 with TRBJ1-2; 8 bases align to TRBD1. CDR3 length equals 16 residues. Germline values: CDR1 SGHNT, CDR2 YYREEE (reference sequence). The CDR3 reads CASSLALAGGNYGYIF. The CDR3 DNA reads as TGTGCCAGCAGCTTGGCGTTGGCAGGGGGCAACTATGGCTACATCTTC.

Notes on this clonotype: The junction does not match germline at one end; this may be a read error. The V gene is TRBV5-1, the J gene TRBJ1-1; unclear D gene. The germline gives CDR1 SGHRS, CDR2 YFSETQ. This CDR3 contains 11 residues. The CDR3 loop is CASSENTEDFF. In nucleotides, the CDR3 is TGCGCCAGCAGCGAGAACACTGAAGATTTCTTT.

The chain carries TRBV7-9 and TRBJ1-2; D gene ambiguous. This CDR3 is 13 amino acids long. CDR1 is SEHNR and CDR2 is FQNEAQ in the germline V gene (reference sequence). Trimming cost V 5 bases and J 8 bases, with 15 bases left between them. CDR3 in DNA: TGTGCCAGCAGCCCCGGTCCTTTATGGGGCTACACCTTC. Translating gives CASSPGPLWGYTF.

Turning to this clonotype: A much larger clone is a single base away; this may be a read error. V usage is TRBV13 and J usage is TRBJ2-1; no firm D call. Germline V gene lookup returns CDR1 PRHDT and CDR2 FYEKMQ (reference sequence). This CDR3 is built from 17 residues. This CDR3 is CVSSLGLGGSSYNEQFF. CDR3 DNA: TGTGTCAGCAGCTTGGGGTTGGGCGGTAGCTCCTACAATGAGCAGTTCTTC. Full variable domain (remainder filled in from reference TRBV13 and TRBJ2-1): AAGVIQSPRHLIKEKRETATLKCYPIPRHDTVYWYQQGPGQDPQFLISFYEKMQSDKGSIPDRFSAQQFSDYHSELNMSSLELGDSALYFCVSSLGLGGSSYNEQFFGPGTRLTVL.

About this clonotype itself: Possible read error: a much larger clone is one base away. Given the absence of the conserved phenylalanine or tryptophan at the CDR3 end, a read error is likely. V gene TRBV6-2 or TRBV6-3 combines with J gene TRBJ2-4; D uncertain. The CDR3 runs to 14 residues. The ends were cut back, 0 bases at V and 2 bases at J, with 5 bases in the middle. The germline gives CDR1 MNHEY, CDR2 SVGEGT. DNA of the CDR3: TGTGCCAGCAGTTACTCGGGTTCCAAAAACATTCAGTACCTC. The encoded protein is CASSYSGSKNIQYL.

A note on this clonotype: This is likely a read error, given that the CDR3 carries no conserved phenylalanine or tryptophan at its end. V is TRBV29-1 and J is TRBJ2-5; TRBD1 agrees at 9 bases. Germline CDR1 is SQVTM and CDR2 is ANQGSEA. The CDR3 is 17 amino acids. V lost 8 bases to trimming and J lost 2 bases; unmatched junction nucleotides: 18. DNA for the CDR3: TGCAGCAGCCTACAGGGGGCTATTGCGGGACCTCAAGAGACCCAGTACTCC. Residues: CSSLQGAIAGPQETQYS.

The V and J genes are TRBV12-3 or TRBV12-4 and TRBJ2-2, with 7 bases identical to TRBD2. CDR3 length: 11 residues. CDR3 loop: CASSGSGELFF. CDR3 bases: TGTGCTTCTAGCGGAAGCGGGGAGCTGTTTTTT.

On this clonotype itself: Being one base from a much bigger clone, this may be a read error. The rearrangement links TRBV6-1 to TRBJ2-5; D unclear. CDR1 and CDR2 from the germline V gene are MNHNS and SASEGT. This CDR3 has 15 amino acids. Trimming shortened V by 1 base and J by 5 bases, and 14 bases separated the two germline ends. The CDR3 sequence: CASSEGSGFHETQYF. CDR3 coding DNA: TGTGCCAGCAGTGAAGGATCAGGATTCCATGAGACCCAGTACTTC.